This T cell receptor (beta chain) is drawn from a study of technical replicates of blood from a handful of donors. Looked up from germline, CDR1 is SGHTA and CDR2 is FQGNSA. This CDR3 region has 13 residues. The V end lost 3 bases, the J end lost 7 bases, and 12 bases lay between the germline ends. Data came from immunoSEQ multiplex PCR; TCRdb stores just in-frame clones and leaves some out. The sample lists fewer than 85,000 clones; about 94% were seen once. Sequenced: T cells isolated from PBMCs. This receptor was obtained from a human donor in good health. V and J are TRBV7-2 and TRBJ1-2; weak D call: TRBD1 (5 bases). This CDR3 reads CASSFLTVAGYTF. CDR3 nucleotides: TGTGCCAGCAGCTTTTTGACAGTCGCTGGCTACACCTTC.